The 10 T cell receptor beta chains given below trace back to one sample, sequenced in a study of blood T cell repertoires in COVID-19. Sequenced by immunoSEQ multiplex PCR; TCRdb stores in-frame clones only, minus some. Altogether approximately 350,000 clones are present, 80% to 90% being singletons, with the ten largest covering around 6%. What was sequenced was peripheral blood. Receptors originate from a woman aged 45-59 years with COVID-19, enrolled during active disease.

This chain joins TRBV27 and TRBJ1-5, with a tentative D call TRBD1 (6 bases). V was cut by 2 bases and J by 5 bases, with 16 bases left in between. The CDR3 is 16 amino acids. Germline V gene data show CDR1 as MNHEY and CDR2 as SMNVEV (reference sequence). CDR3 loop: CASSLRGIRLDQPQHF. Here the CDR3 DNA reads TGTGCCAGCAGTTTAAGGGGGATTAGACTCGATCAGCCCCAGCATTTT.

The chain couples TRBV27 to TRBJ1-1; D is unclear. This CDR3 comprises 14 residues. The V and J ends lost 4 bases and 0 bases respectively, with 9 bases between them. The V gene's germline CDR1 is MNHEY and CDR2 SMNVEV (reference sequence). The CDR3 loop reads CASSSGLMNTEAFF. DNA of the CDR3: TGTGCCAGCAGTTCCGGGTTAATGAACACTGAAGCTTTCTTT.

The CDR3 loop reads CASSIRGAEQFF. As DNA, the CDR3 is TGTGCCAGTAGTATTCGGGGAGCTGAGCAGTTCTTC. The chain joins TRBV19 to TRBJ2-1, with a possible D match to TRBD2 (5 bases). The CDR3 is 12 residues long. V gave up 3 bases and J gave up 9 bases, with 9 bases separating them. Germline assignment: CDR1 LNHDA and CDR2 SQIVND (reference sequence).

This clone was recorded a few times. The rearrangement uses TRBV5-4 and TRBJ1-2; D remains ambiguous. The CDR3 loop spans 16 amino acids. From germline, CDR1 is SGHNT and CDR2 YYREEE (reference sequence). The ends were cut back, 5 bases at V and 0 bases at J, with 17 bases in the middle. CDR3 amino acids: CASSSGLDLANYGYTF. DNA for the CDR3: TGTGCCAGCAGTTCGGGGTTGGATTTAGCTAACTATGGCTACACCTTC. Filled out from reference TRBV5-4 and TRBJ1-2, the complete variable domain reads ETGVTQSPTHLIKTRGQQVTLRCSSQSGHNTVSWYQQALGQGPQFIFQYYREEENGRGNFPPRFSGLQFPNYSSELNVNALELDDSALYLCASSSGLDLANYGYTFGSGTRLTVV.

CDR3 nucleotide sequence: TGTGCCAGCTCACTGAACCGACAGAACACTGAAGCTTTCTTT. Protein: CASSLNRQNTEAFF. V gene TRBV18 combines with J gene TRBJ1-1; D gene unclear. V lost 4 bases and J 1 base, leaving 10 bases between the germline ends. Looked up from germline, CDR1 is KGHSH and CDR2 is LQKENI. The CDR3 loop spans 14 amino acids.

The sample holds a few counts of this clone. The CDR3 nucleotides read TGTGCCAGCAGTTCTGCAGCCTACAATGAGCAGTTCTTC. This gives the protein CASSSAAYNEQFF. The V and J genes are TRBV6-5 and TRBJ2-1; D is unresolved. From germline, CDR1 is MNHEY and CDR2 SVGAGI. V was pared by 4 bases and J by 2 bases, with 6 bases between. This CDR3 contains 13 residues.

This clone was seen a single time. This chain links TRBV20-1 with TRBJ2-7; 7 bases match TRBD1. J was trimmed by 0 bases and V by 3 bases; bases with no gene match: 8. This CDR3 region has 15 residues. Germline CDR1 reads DFQATT; CDR2 reads SNEGSKA (reference sequence). The CDR3: CSASGRQGDSYEQYF. The CDR3 bases are TGCAGTGCTAGTGGACGCCAGGGGGACTCCTACGAGCAGTACTTC.

V gene TRBV7-9 combines with J gene TRBJ2-3, with TRBD2 matching 7 bases. The V segment lost 2 bases and the J segment 3 bases; nucleotides outside the gene matches: 5. CDR1 is SEHNR, CDR2 FQNEAQ, per germline (reference sequence). CDR3 size: 15 residues. The CDR3, as DNA: TGTGCCAGCAGCTTATCAACGGGGGGTACAGATACGCAGTATTTT. It codes for CASSLSTGGTDTQYF. The full variable domain, its missing parts supplied by reference TRBV7-9 and TRBJ2-3, is DTGVSQNPRHKITKRGQNVTFRCDPISEHNRLYWYRQTLGQGPEFLTYFQNEAQLEKSRLLSDRFSAERPKGSFSTLEIQRTEQGDSAMYLCASSLSTGGTDTQYFGPGTRLTVL.

For the CDR3, the DNA is TGTGCCAGCAGCCTATATGGGACACCCACTGAAGCTTTCTTT. It translates to CASSLYGTPTEAFF. The rearrangement joins TRBV7-2 to TRBJ1-1; tentatively, D is TRBD1 (6 bases). Trimming pared 5 bases from V and 4 bases from J, leaving 14 bases between. CDR1 is SGHTA and CDR2 is FQGNSA in the germline V gene. The CDR3 runs 14 residues.

The rearrangement links TRBV29-1 to TRBJ2-1; TRBD2 matches at 12 bases. After removal of 7 bases from V and 10 bases from J, the junction contained 8 bases not matched to a gene. CDR3 length: 13 amino acids. Germline V gene sequence: CDR1 SQVTM, CDR2 ANQGSEA. The CDR3 spells CSARTSGTTEQFF. The CDR3 DNA reads as TGCAGCGCCCGGACTAGCGGGACTACAGAGCAGTTCTTC.